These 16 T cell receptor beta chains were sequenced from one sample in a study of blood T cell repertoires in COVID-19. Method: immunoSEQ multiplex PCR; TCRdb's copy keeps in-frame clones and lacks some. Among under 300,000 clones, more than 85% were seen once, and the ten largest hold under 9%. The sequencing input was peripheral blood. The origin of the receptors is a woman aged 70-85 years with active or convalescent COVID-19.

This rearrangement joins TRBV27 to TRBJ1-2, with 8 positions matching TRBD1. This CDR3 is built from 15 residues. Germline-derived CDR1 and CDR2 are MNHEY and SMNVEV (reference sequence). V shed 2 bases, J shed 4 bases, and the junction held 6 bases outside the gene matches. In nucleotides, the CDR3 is TGTGCCAGCAGTTTAGCCCCGGGACAGGTCTATGGCTACACCTTC. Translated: CASSLAPGQVYGYTF.

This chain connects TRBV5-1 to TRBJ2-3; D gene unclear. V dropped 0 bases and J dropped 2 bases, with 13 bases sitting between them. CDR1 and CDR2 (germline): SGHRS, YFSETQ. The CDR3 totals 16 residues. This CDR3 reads CASSLDVPRVTDTQYF. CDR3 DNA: TGCGCCAGCAGCTTGGATGTACCACGGGTCACAGATACGCAGTATTTT.

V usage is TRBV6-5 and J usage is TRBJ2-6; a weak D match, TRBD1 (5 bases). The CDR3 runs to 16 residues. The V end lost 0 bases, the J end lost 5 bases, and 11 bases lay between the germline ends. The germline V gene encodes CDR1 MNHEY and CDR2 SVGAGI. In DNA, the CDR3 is TGTGCCAGCAGTTACTCGGGGCGGAGTCGGGCCAACGTCCTGACTTTC. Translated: CASSYSGRSRANVLTF.

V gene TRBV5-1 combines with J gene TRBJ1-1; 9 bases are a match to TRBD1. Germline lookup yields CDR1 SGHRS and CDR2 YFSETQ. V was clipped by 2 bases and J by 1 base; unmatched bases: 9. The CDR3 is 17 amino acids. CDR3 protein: CASSFLPTGQGNTEAFF. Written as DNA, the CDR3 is TGCGCCAGCAGCTTCTTACCGACGGGACAGGGGAACACTGAAGCTTTCTTT.

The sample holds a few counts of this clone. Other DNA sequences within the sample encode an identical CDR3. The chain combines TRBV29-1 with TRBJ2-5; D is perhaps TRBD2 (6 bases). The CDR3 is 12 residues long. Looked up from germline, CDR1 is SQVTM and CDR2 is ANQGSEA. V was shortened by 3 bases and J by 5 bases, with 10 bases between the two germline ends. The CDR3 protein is CSVEGGGETQYF. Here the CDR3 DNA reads TGCAGCGTTGAGGGAGGCGGCGAGACCCAGTACTTC.

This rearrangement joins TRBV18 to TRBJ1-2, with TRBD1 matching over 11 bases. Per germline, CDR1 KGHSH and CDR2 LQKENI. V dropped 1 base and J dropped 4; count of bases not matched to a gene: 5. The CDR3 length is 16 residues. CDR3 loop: CASSPLSGTGGYGYTF. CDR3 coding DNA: TGTGCCAGCTCACCACTGTCCGGGACAGGGGGCTATGGCTACACCTTC.

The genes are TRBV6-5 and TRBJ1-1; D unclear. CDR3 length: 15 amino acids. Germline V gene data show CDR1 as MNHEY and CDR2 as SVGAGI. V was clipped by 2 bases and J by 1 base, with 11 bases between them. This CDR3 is CASSYGGGKNTEAFF. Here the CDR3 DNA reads TGTGCCAGCAGTTACGGCGGCGGGAAGAACACTGAAGCTTTCTTT.

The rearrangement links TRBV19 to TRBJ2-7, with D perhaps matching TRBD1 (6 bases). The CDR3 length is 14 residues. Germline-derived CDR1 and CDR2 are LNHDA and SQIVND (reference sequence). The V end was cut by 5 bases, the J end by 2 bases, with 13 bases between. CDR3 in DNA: TGTGCCAGTAGTTCGCGGACAGCCCCCTACGAGCAGTACTTC. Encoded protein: CASSSRTAPYEQYF.

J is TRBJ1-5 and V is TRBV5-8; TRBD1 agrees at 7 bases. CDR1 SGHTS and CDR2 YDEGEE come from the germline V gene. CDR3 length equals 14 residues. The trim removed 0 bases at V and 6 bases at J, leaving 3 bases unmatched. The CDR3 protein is CASSLGQGIQPQHF. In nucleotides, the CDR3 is TGTGCCAGCAGCTTGGGACAGGGAATTCAGCCCCAGCATTTT.

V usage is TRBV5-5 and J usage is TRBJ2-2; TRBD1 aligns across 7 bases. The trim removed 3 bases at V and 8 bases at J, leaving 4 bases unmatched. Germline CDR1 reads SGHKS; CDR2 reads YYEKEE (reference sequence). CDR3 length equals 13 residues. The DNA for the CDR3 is TGTGCCAGCAGCTGGACAGGTGCAGGGGAGCTGTTTTTT. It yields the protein CASSWTGAGELFF.

This CDR3 reads CASSPRGTGVGTDTQYF. CDR3 coding DNA: TGTGCCAGCAGCCCCCGGGGAACAGGGGTGGGCACAGATACGCAGTATTTT. The rearrangement joins TRBV7-9 to TRBJ2-3, with 7 bases lining up with TRBD1. V lost 5 bases and J lost 1; bases outside the gene matches: 12. The CDR3 runs 17 residues. Germline CDR1 reads SEHNR; CDR2 reads FQNEAQ (reference sequence).

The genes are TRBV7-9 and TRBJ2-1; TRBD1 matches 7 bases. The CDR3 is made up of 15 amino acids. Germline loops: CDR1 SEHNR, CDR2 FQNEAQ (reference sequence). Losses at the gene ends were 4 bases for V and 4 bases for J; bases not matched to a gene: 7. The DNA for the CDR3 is TGTGCCAGCAGCTCCCGGGACAGAGGATACAATGAGCAGTTCTTC. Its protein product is CASSSRDRGYNEQFF.

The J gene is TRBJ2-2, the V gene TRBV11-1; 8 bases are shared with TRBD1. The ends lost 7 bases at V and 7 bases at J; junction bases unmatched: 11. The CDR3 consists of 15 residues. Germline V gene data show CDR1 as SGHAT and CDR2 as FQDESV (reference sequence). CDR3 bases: TGTGCCAGCACCGCCGGGCAGGGGGCTCTCGGGGAGCTGTTTTTT. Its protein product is CASTAGQGALGELFF. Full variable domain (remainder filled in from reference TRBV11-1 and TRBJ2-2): EAEVAQSPRYKITEKSQAVAFWCDPISGHATLYWYRQILGQGPELLVQFQDESVVDDSQLPKDRFSAERLKGVDSTLKIQPAELGDSAMYLCASTAGQGALGELFFGEGSRLTVL.

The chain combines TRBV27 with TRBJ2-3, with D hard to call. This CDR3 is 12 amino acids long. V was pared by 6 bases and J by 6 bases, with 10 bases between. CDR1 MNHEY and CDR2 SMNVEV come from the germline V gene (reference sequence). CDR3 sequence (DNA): TGTGCCAGCAGCCTGAACTGGGATACGCAGTATTTT. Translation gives CASSLNWDTQYF.

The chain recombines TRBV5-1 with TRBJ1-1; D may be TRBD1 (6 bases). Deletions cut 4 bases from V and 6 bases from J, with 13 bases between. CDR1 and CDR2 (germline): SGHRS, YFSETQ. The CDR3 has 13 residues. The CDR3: CASSPDRSSEAFF. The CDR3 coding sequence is TGCGCCAGCAGCCCCGACAGGTCATCTGAAGCTTTCTTT.

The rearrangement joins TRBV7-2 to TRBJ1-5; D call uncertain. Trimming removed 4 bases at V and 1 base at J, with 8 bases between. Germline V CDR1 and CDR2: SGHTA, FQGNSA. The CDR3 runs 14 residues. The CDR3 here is CASSYSRSNQPQHF. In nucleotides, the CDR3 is TGTGCCAGCAGCTACAGTAGGAGCAATCAGCCCCAGCATTTT.